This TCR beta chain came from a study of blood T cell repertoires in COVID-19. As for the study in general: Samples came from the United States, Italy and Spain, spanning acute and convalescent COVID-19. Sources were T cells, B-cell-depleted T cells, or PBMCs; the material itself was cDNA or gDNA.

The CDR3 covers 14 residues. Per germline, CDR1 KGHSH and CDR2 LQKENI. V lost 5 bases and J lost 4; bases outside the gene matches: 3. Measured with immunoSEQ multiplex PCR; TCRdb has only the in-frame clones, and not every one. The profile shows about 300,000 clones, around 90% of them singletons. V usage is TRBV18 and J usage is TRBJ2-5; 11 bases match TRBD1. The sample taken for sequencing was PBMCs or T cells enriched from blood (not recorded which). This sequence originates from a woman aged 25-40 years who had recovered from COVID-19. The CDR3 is CASSSGTGGETQYF. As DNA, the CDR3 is TGTGCCAGCTCATCCGGGACAGGGGGAGAGACCCAGTACTTC. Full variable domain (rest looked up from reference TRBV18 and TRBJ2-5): NAGVMQNPRHLVRRRGQEARLRCSPMKGHSHVYWYRQLPEEGLKFMVYLQKENIIDESGMPKERFSAEFPKEGPSILRIQQVVRGDSAAYFCASSSGTGGETQYFGPGTRLLVL.